The T cell receptor beta chain described here comes from a study of T cell repertoires in cytomegalovirus infection. For the study at large: Public TCR beta signature analysis indicated the presence of both CMV infection and matching HLA type.

A single record per CDR3 protein comes from TCRdb applying MiXCR to the reads. The sample comprises 480,000 or so distinct CDR3 sequences, 11% of which are singletons, and 10% rests with the top ten. This clonotype was counted at least ten times. What it binds is unknown. The ends were cut back, 0 bases at V and 3 bases at J, with 15 bases in the middle. The CDR3 contains 16 residues. Notes on the study in general: It was HLA-C-restricted CMV-specific TCR beta clonotypes that dominated the response ex vivo. The cumulative frequency of public TCR beta families identified carriers of CMV plus the relevant HLA.

The sequencing sample was made of PBMCs. The sequence was collected from a human donor in good health (CMV status not recorded). Some clones in this sample may be carry-over from other donors' samples. The chain employs TRBV12-3 or TRBV12-4 and TRBJ2-7; TRBD1 is a possible D gene (6 bases). The CDR3 region is CASSLAGTLALYEQYF. CDR3 sequence (DNA): TGTGCCAGCAGTTTAGCAGGGACACTCGCCCTCTACGAGCAGTACTTC.